The entry below describes one T cell receptor (beta chain). The antigen it binds to is not known. Per-base qualities were not stored, and no clone one base away is much larger. Enrolling through a virtual design, the prospective study's participants ranged in age from roughly 18 to 90 years and lived across around 25 United States geographic areas. Cohort assignment in the prospective study relied on participant-reported clinical history from a screening survey and a study questionnaire. Recovered participants in ImmuneRACE Cohort 3 were defined by two consecutive negative NP/OP PCR tests, clearance by a healthcare professional, or resolution of symptoms. In the prospective study, whole blood, serum and a nasopharyngeal or oropharyngeal swab were collected from each participant by mobile phlebotomists. Over a roughly 2-month period, participants in the prospective study had the option of providing additional blood draws and questionnaires. Prospective study blood samples were shipped either frozen or at room temperature before DNA extraction.

The sample is drawn from a study of blood T cell repertoires in COVID-19 (dated by TCRdb to 2020 to 2022). Regarding the research as a whole: Samples covering the acute and convalescent phases of COVID-19 were provided by collaborators in the United States, Italy and Spain. Where available, HLA class I and class II types were obtained from metadata supplied by the sample provider rather than from assay-based typing. The samples were drawn from two sources: the first 160 participants of the ongoing ImmuneRACE study, and fewer than 1,500 subjects contributed by 6 global collaborators. The prospective study material was composed of cDNA or gDNA derived from T cells, B-cell-depleted T cells, or PBMCs. A freely available public database, intended as a resource for researchers studying the immune response to SARS-CoV-2, is where the repertoires were released. The sample metadata nearly always contained a de-identified subject ID, COVID-19 status, age in years and sex. Subjects who had been exposed to COVID-19, were actively infected with it, or had recovered from it provided the deeply sampled blood TCRbeta repertoires that made up the dataset. Study-wide conclusions, independent of this receptor: How much clinical and demographic metadata was included differed by source and by participant, and the metadata was provided uncurated.

Sequences SGHKS (CDR1) and YYEKEE (CDR2) are obtained from the germline V gene (reference sequence). Trimming removed 2 bases from V and 3 bases from J, leaving 14 bases between the germline ends. The cysteine opens and the phenylalanine closes a CDR3 of 16 amino acids. The CDR3 DNA has 48 bases and is translated from base 1. TCRbeta CDR3 regions were amplified from genomic DNA using the immunoSEQ Assay, a bias-controlled multiplex PCR. Concerning the study's data processing: Nucleated cell counts per sample were estimated from amplification of reference gene primers within the assay. To quantify the absolute abundance of each unique TCRbeta CDR3 rearrangement, sequence reads were collapsed and filtered. For each sample, productive Simpson clonality was calculated as the square root of Simpson's diversity index over productive rearrangements. TCRdb re-hosts the immuneACCESS table, in-frame sequences only. Its copies lack some clones; in the studies checked, an unresolved V gene accounts for under half of them, and the cause for the rest is not known. V and J calls and clone size are as listed in that table; D and trimming were resolved from the DNA. Across this sample there are over 300,000 clones, with about 89% seen only once. Clones ranked in the top ten supply roughly a tenth of the sample.

This clonotype originated in a middle-aged woman who had recovered from COVID-19. The sample was PBMCs or T cells enriched from blood (not recorded which). Recombination connected TRBV5-5 to TRBJ1-4; TRBD1 is a weak D gene call, 6 bases matching. The CDR3 loop reads CASSLNRVEANEKLFF. The nucleotides are TGTGCCAGCAGCTTAAACAGGGTGGAGGCTAATGAAAAACTGTTTTTT.